This T cell receptor beta chain appears in the sequencing data of a study of pediatric ulcerative colitis. One to two pinch biopsies were taken from the rectum during colonoscopy. Germline V lookup: CDR1 SGHTA, CDR2 FQGTGA. V lost 4 bases and J lost 3; bases outside the gene matches: 6. CDR3 length equals 15 residues. Assay: immunoSEQ multiplex PCR; the TCRdb copy retains only in-frame clones and omits some. Here the sample spans tens of thousands of clones, 55% to 75% being singletons. This sequence joins TRBV7-3 and TRBJ2-3; 8 bases match TRBD2. The origin of this receptor is a boy between 10 and 17 years old with severe ulcerative colitis. Sequenced: gut tissue. The CDR3 DNA reads as TGTGCCAGCAGCTCAAGCGGGAGTCCGACAGATACGCAGTATTTT. Amino acid sequence: CASSSSGSPTDTQYF.